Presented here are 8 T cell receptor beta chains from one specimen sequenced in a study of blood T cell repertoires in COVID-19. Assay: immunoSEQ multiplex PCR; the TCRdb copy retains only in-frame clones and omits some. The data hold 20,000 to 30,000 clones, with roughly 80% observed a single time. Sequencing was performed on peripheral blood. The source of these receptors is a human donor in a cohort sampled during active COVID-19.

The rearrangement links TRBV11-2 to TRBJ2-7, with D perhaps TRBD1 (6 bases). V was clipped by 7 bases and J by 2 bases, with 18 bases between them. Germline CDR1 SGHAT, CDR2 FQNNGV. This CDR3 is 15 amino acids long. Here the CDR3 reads CASNERGRGAYEQYF. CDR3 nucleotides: TGTGCCAGCAACGAACGAGGCAGGGGAGCCTACGAGCAGTACTTC.

The CDR3 loop is CASSQGVPPLHF. The CDR3 coding sequence is TGTGCCAGCAGCCAAGGCGTTCCACCCCTCCACTTT. The V gene is TRBV3-1 (or the pseudogene TRBV3-2), the J gene TRBJ1-6; no clear D gene. CDR1 and CDR2 (germline): LGHDT, YNNKEL (reference sequence). The CDR3 loop spans 12 amino acids. The V gene lost 1 base and the J gene lost 11 bases, with 6 bases spanning the gap.

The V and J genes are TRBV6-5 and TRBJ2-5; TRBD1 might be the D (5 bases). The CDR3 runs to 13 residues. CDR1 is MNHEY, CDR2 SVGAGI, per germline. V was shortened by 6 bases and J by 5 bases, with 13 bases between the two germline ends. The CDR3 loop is CASSWAGWETQYF. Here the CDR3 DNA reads TGTGCCAGCAGCTGGGCAGGGTGGGAGACCCAGTACTTC.

The CDR3 coding sequence is TGCGCCAGCAGCTATGGACAGGGGGACAATCAGCCCCAGCATTTT. It translates to CASSYGQGDNQPQHF. The V call is TRBV5-1, the J call TRBJ1-5; 10 nucleotides match TRBD1. Germline-derived CDR1 and CDR2 are SGHRS and YFSETQ. The V and J ends lost 3 bases and 3 bases, in that order; junction bases with no gene match: 3. The CDR3 contains 15 residues.

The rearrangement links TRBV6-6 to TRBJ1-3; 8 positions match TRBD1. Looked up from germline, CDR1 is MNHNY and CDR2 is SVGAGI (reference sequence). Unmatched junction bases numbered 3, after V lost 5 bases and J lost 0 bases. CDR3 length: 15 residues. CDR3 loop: CASSPGQVSGNTIYF. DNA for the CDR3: TGTGCCAGCAGTCCGGGACAGGTCTCTGGAAACACCATATATTTT.

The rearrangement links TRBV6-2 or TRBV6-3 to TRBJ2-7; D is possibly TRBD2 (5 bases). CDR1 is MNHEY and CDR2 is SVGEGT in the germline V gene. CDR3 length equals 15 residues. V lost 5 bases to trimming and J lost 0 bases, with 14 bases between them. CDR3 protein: CASSQGLGSSYEQYF. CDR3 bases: TGTGCCAGCAGTCAAGGACTGGGAAGCTCCTACGAGCAGTACTTC.

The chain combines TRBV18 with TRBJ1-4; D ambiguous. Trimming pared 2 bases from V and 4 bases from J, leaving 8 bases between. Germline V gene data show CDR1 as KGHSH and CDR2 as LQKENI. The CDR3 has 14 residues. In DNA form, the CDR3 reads TGTGCCAGCTCACCAGGCAGATATAATGAAAAACTGTTTTTT. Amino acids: CASSPGRYNEKLFF.

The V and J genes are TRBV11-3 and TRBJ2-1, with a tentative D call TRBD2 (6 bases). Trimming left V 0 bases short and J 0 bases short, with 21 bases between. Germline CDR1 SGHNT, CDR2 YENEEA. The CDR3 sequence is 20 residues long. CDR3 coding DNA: TGTGCCAGCAGCTTAGATGGGGCTAGCGTCGCGAACCCCTCCTACAATGAGCAGTTCTTC. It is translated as CASSLDGASVANPSYNEQFF.